This passage covers 28 T cell receptor beta chains from one sample sequenced in a study of cytomegalovirus exposure and HLA in healthy donors. The PCR ran on 60 Vbeta and 13 Jbeta primers. The data were produced by immunoSEQ multiplex PCR, yet TCRdb's version contains in-frame clones alone and is incomplete. The table includes 200,000 or so clones, around 87% detected once. The specimen sequenced was PBMCs. These receptors all come from a man aged 25 to 40 in good health and CMV-seronegative.

This clone was seen once. The rearrangement links TRBV19 to TRBJ2-5; 8 bases line up with TRBD2. Germline CDR1 and CDR2: LNHDA and SQIVND (reference sequence). CDR3 length: 14 amino acids. Losses at the gene ends were 3 bases for V and 2 bases for J; bases not matched to a gene: 2. This chain's CDR3 is CASSITGGQETQYF. Written as DNA, the CDR3 is TGTGCCAGTAGTATTACGGGAGGGCAAGAGACCCAGTACTTC.

The CDR3 loop is CASSYPGQGNSPLHF. The DNA of the CDR3 is TGTGCCAGCAGCTACCCGGGACAGGGAAATTCACCCCTCCACTTT. The chain carries TRBV28 and TRBJ1-6; 9 bases map to TRBD1. CDR1 and CDR2 from the germline V gene are MDHEN and SYDVKM. This CDR3 has 15 amino acids. The trim removed 6 bases at V and 7 bases at J, leaving 7 bases unmatched.

V gene TRBV7-9 combines with J gene TRBJ2-1, with a tentative D call TRBD1 (6 bases). Trimming took off 0 bases at V and 7 bases at J, with 16 bases between the two ends. There are 16 residues in the CDR3. Per germline, CDR1 SEHNR and CDR2 FQNEAQ (reference sequence). For the CDR3, the DNA is TGTGCCAGCAGCTTAGCGCCGGGTTGGGGGCCAAATGAGCAGTTCTTC. This gives the protein CASSLAPGWGPNEQFF.

This clone has only one observation. V usage is TRBV5-1 and J usage is TRBJ1-2; tentative D call: TRBD1 (6 bases). Germline V gene data show CDR1 as SGHRS and CDR2 as YFSETQ. V was shortened by 3 bases and J by 4 bases, with 13 bases between the two germline ends. The CDR3 sequence is 14 residues long. This CDR3 reads CASSSGDAGYGYTF. Written as DNA, the CDR3 is TGCGCCAGCAGCTCAGGGGACGCGGGCTATGGCTACACCTTC.

This rearrangement joins TRBV2 to TRBJ1-5; D is unresolved. Germline V CDR1 and CDR2: SNHLY, FYNNEI. With 4 bases removed from V and 7 bases from J, the gap between germline ends came to 11 bases. This CDR3 has 13 amino acids. Here the CDR3 reads CASSGTREQPQHF. CDR3 in DNA: TGTGCCAGCAGTGGGACTCGAGAGCAGCCCCAGCATTTT. The full variable domain, rest sourced from reference TRBV2 and TRBJ1-5, is EPEVTQTPSHQVTQMGQEVILRCVPISNHLYFYWYRQILGQKVEFLVSFYNNEISEKSEIFDDQFSVERPDGSNFTLKIRSTKLEDSAMYFCASSGTREQPQHFGDGTRLSIL.

The V call is TRBV9, the J call TRBJ1-4; D ambiguous. CDR3 length: 16 residues. Trimming stripped 10 bases from V and 0 bases from J, with 19 bases between. CDR1 and CDR2 from the germline V gene are SGDLS and YYNGEE. This chain's CDR3 is CAARKRRQATNEKLFF. The CDR3 bases are TGTGCCGCCAGGAAGCGGCGACAAGCAACTAATGAAAAACTGTTTTTT. The variable domain in full, with the rest retrieved from reference TRBV9 and TRBJ1-4, is DSGVTQTPKHLITATGQRVTLRCSPRSGDLSVYWYQQSLDQGLQFLIQYYNGEERAKGNILERFSAQQFPDLHSELNLSSLELGDSALYFCAARKRRQATNEKLFFGSGTQLSVL.

The chain couples TRBV15 to TRBJ1-2; no clear D gene. This CDR3 contains 13 residues. CDR1 LNHNV and CDR2 YYDKDF come from the germline V gene (reference sequence). V lost 1 base to trimming and J lost 3 bases, with 6 bases between them. The CDR3 sequence: CATSRGRDYGYTF. CDR3 nucleotide sequence: TGTGCCACCAGCAGAGGCCGGGACTATGGCTACACCTTC.

V usage is TRBV5-6 and J usage is TRBJ2-5; D may be TRBD1 (6 bases). This CDR3 region has 14 residues. Trimming left V 4 bases short and J 2 bases short, with 12 bases between. Germline lookup yields CDR1 SGHDT and CDR2 YYEEEE. CDR3 sequence: CASSQEDRQETQYF. The DNA for the CDR3 is TGTGCCAGCAGCCAAGAGGACAGACAAGAGACCCAGTACTTC.

This chain's CDR3 is CASSPLGGGMYEQYF. CDR3 in DNA: TGTGCCAGCAGCCCCCTGGGGGGGGGTATGTACGAGCAGTACTTC. The J gene is TRBJ2-7, the V gene TRBV5-4; 7 bases fit TRBD2. After removal of 4 bases from V and 4 bases from J, the junction contained 11 bases not matched to a gene. Germline CDR1 and CDR2: SGHNT and YYREEE (reference sequence). The CDR3 extends over 15 amino acids.

J is TRBJ1-6 and V is TRBV6-6; TRBD1 is a possible D gene (6 bases). V was shortened by 8 bases and J by 9 bases, with 20 bases between the two germline ends. The CDR3 totals 15 residues. Germline CDR1 and CDR2: MNHNY and SVGAGI (reference sequence). The CDR3, as DNA: TGTGCCAGCCAAGGGACGGGGGGCCAGGCTTCACCCCTCCACTTT. This translates into CASQGTGGQASPLHF.

CDR3 sequence reads: CASSLQGVSRETQYF. The CDR3 nucleotides read TGTGCCAGCAGCCTACAGGGGGTTTCTCGGGAGACCCAGTACTTC. This chain joins TRBV11-2 and TRBJ2-5; 8 bases agree with TRBD1. The junction had 10 bases not matched to a gene; V was cut back by 5 bases and J by 5 bases. CDR1 is SGHAT and CDR2 is FQNNGV in the germline V gene. This CDR3 comprises 15 residues.

The V and J genes are TRBV18 and TRBJ1-2, with 8 bases aligning to TRBD1. This CDR3 is 15 amino acids long. After removal of 6 bases from V and 4 bases from J, the junction contained 10 bases not matched to a gene. Germline loops: CDR1 KGHSH, CDR2 LQKENI. The CDR3 DNA reads as TGTGCCAGCTCTACAACAATGGGACAGGCCTATGGCTACACCTTC. Its protein product is CASSTTMGQAYGYTF.

The chain employs TRBV7-2 and TRBJ2-4; D perhaps matches TRBD1 (5 bases). The germline V gene has CDR1 SGHTA and CDR2 FQGNSA. The CDR3 sequence is 17 residues long. Trimming took 1 base from V and 0 from J, leaving 13 bases between them. The CDR3 DNA follows: TGTGCCAGCAGCTTAGTAACCCAGGGCCTAGCCAAAAACATTCAGTACTTC. Its translation is CASSLVTQGLAKNIQYF.

A remark on this clone: The junction shows a germline mismatch at one end, possibly a read error. This chain uses TRBV7-7 with TRBJ2-1; D gene ambiguous. The CDR3 has 15 amino acids. Germline CDR1 is SSHAT and CDR2 is FNYEAQ (reference sequence). CDR3 sequence (DNA): TGTGCTAGCAGCTTAAACGAGATAGCAGCCAATGAGCAGTTCTTC. Protein sequence: CASSLNEIAANEQFF. Supplemented by reference TRBV7-7 and TRBJ2-1, the full variable domain reads GAGVSQSPRYKVTKRGQDVTLRCDPISSHATLYWYQQALGQGPEFLTYFNYEAQPDKSGLPSDRFSAERPEGSISTLTIQRTEQRDSAMYRCASSLNEIAANEQFFGPGTRLTVL.

This clone was seen only once. V usage is TRBV9 and J usage is TRBJ1-1; 9 bases agree with TRBD1. After removal of 0 bases from V and 4 bases from J, the junction contained 7 bases not matched to a gene. The length of the CDR3 is 16 residues. Germline assignment: CDR1 SGDLS and CDR2 YYNGEE. The CDR3, as DNA: TGTGCCAGCAGCGTAGCGGGACAGGGTTGGACCACTGAAGCTTTCTTT. Translation gives CASSVAGQGWTTEAFF.

The chain is built from TRBV5-1 and TRBJ1-1, with no clear D. The CDR3 extends over 13 amino acids. V was shortened by 0 bases and J by 4 bases, with 7 bases between the two germline ends. The V gene's germline CDR1 is SGHRS and CDR2 YFSETQ. The CDR3 sequence: CASSLATTTEAFF. The DNA of the CDR3 is TGCGCCAGCAGCTTGGCTACTACCACTGAAGCTTTCTTT. The variable domain in full, completed from reference TRBV5-1 and TRBJ1-1, reads KAGVTQTPRYLIKTRGQQVTLSCSPISGHRSVSWYQQTPGQGLQFLFEYFSETQRNKGNFPGRFSGRQFSNSRSEMNVSTLELGDSALYLCASSLATTTEAFFGQGTRLTVV.

The DNA of the CDR3 is TGTGCCAGCAGTTACGGGGGGGGAGGACAGCCCCAGCATTTT. Translating it yields CASSYGGGGQPQHF. The J gene is TRBJ1-5, the V gene TRBV6-5; possibly TRBD1 for D (5 bases). The V gene lost 2 bases and the J gene lost 7 bases, with 12 bases spanning the gap. Looked up from germline, CDR1 is MNHEY and CDR2 is SVGAGI. This CDR3 region has 14 residues.

The V and J genes are TRBV9 and TRBJ2-3; possible D gene TRBD2, 6 bases. CDR1 SGDLS and CDR2 YYNGEE come from the germline V gene. The V and J ends lost 4 bases and 2 bases respectively, with 17 bases between them. The CDR3 contains 16 residues. In DNA form, the CDR3 reads TGTGCCAGCAGCCCTAACCCGGCGGGATACACAGATACGCAGTATTTT. The encoded protein is CASSPNPAGYTDTQYF.

A single count supports this clone. The chain couples TRBV18 to TRBJ2-5; no clear D. The J call may be incorrect, as the DNA end agrees better with TRBJ2-7. This CDR3 has 13 residues. Germline V gene sequence: CDR1 KGHSH, CDR2 LQKENI. Here the CDR3 DNA reads TGTGCCAGCTCACCGGGCAGCTTCTACGAGCAGTACTTC. Protein: CASSPGSFYEQYF.

The chain uses TRBV6-6 and TRBJ2-2; D unclear. In germline, CDR1 is MNHNY, CDR2 SVGAGI (reference sequence). V dropped 0 bases and J dropped 6 bases, with 8 bases sitting between them. CDR3 length: 14 residues. The CDR3: CASSYSRSPGELFF. The CDR3 coding sequence is TGTGCCAGCAGTTACTCGAGATCCCCCGGGGAGCTGTTTTTT.

The gene calls are TRBV18 and TRBJ2-1, with a weak D call TRBD2 (5 bases). Germline V gives CDR1 KGHSH, CDR2 LQKENI. With 6 bases removed from V and 5 bases from J, the gap between germline ends came to 17 bases. CDR3 length: 15 residues. DNA of the CDR3: TGTGCCAGCTCCCCCCCCACCCCGGGGAACAATGAGCAGTTCTTC. The encoded protein is CASSPPTPGNNEQFF.

The V gene is TRBV4-1, the J gene TRBJ1-6, with 7 bases matching TRBD1. V gave up 2 bases and J gave up 5 bases; unmatched junction bases: 3. From germline, CDR1 is MGHRA and CDR2 YSYEKL. The CDR3 runs to 15 residues. The CDR3 loop is CASSQQTGNNSPLHF. The CDR3 DNA reads as TGCGCCAGCAGCCAACAGACAGGGAATAATTCACCCCTCCACTTT.

The CDR3 DNA is TGTGCCAGCAGCACCGCTAGCGCACAGTTCTTC. Translating gives CASSTASAQFF. The chain combines TRBV11-2 with TRBJ2-1, with D possibly TRBD2 on 6 matching bases. Germline loops: CDR1 SGHAT, CDR2 FQNNGV. Trimming cost V 5 bases and J 13 bases, with 12 bases left between them. This CDR3 region has 11 residues.

The chain recombines TRBV14 with TRBJ1-3; 11 bases agree with TRBD1. Germline-derived CDR1 and CDR2 are SGHDN and FVKESK. This CDR3 has 22 residues. V was pared by 4 bases and J by 0 bases, with 20 bases of the junction left unmatched. The CDR3 sequence is CASSRTIGGRTGGSRSGNTIYF. Here the CDR3 DNA reads TGTGCCAGCAGCCGAACAATCGGGGGCAGGACAGGGGGCTCCCGCTCTGGAAACACCATATATTTT.

J is TRBJ2-7 and V is TRBV11-2; the D gene is possibly TRBD1 (5 bases). The CDR3 length is 13 residues. CDR1 is SGHAT and CDR2 is FQNNGV in the germline V gene. Trimming pared 5 bases from V and 4 bases from J, leaving 12 bases between. In DNA, the CDR3 is TGTGCCAGCAGCCCTACGGACATATACGAGCAGTACTTC. It translates to CASSPTDIYEQYF.

V gene TRBV5-1 combines with J gene TRBJ2-7; 15 bases fit TRBD2. J lost 0 bases, V lost 1 base, and 11 bases had no gene match. The V gene's germline CDR1 is SGHRS and CDR2 YFSETQ. CDR3 length: 20 amino acids. The CDR3 coding sequence is TGCGCCAGCAGCTTGCCGAACCCGGGACTAGCGGGGGGATTCTCCTACGAGCAGTACTTC. This sequence encodes CASSLPNPGLAGGFSYEQYF.

The chain links TRBV27 to TRBJ2-5; no reliable D call. TRBJ2-7 explains the end of the DNA better; the J call may be wrong. CDR3 length equals 14 residues. CDR1 MNHEY and CDR2 SMNVEV come from the germline V gene (reference sequence). The CDR3 region is CASSLSSESYEQYF. CDR3 nucleotide sequence: TGTGCCAGCAGTTTATCATCGGAGAGCTACGAGCAGTACTTC.

This clone was seen more than once but under ten times. The rearrangement links TRBV7-9 to TRBJ1-2, with 9 bases identical to TRBD1. V was pared by 5 bases and J by 8 bases, with 9 bases of the junction left unmatched. Germline lookup yields CDR1 SEHNR and CDR2 FQNEAQ (reference sequence). The CDR3 covers 14 residues. CDR3 sequence: CASSPLQGAVGYTF. The CDR3 DNA is TGTGCCAGCAGCCCATTACAGGGGGCTGTCGGCTACACCTTC. The variable domain in full, with the rest retrieved from reference TRBV7-9 and TRBJ1-2, is DTGVSQNPRHKITKRGQNVTFRCDPISEHNRLYWYRQTLGQGPEFLTYFQNEAQLEKSRLLSDRFSAERPKGSFSTLEIQRTEQGDSAMYLCASSPLQGAVGYTFGSGTRLTVV.